One TCR beta chain is described in this entry. This specimen belongs to a study of chemoradiotherapy in HPV16-positive cancers. Per germline, CDR1 SQVTM and CDR2 ANQGSEA. The ends were cut back, 7 bases at V and 3 bases at J, with 13 bases in the middle. The CDR3 is 13 amino acids. TCRdb's copy holds only in-frame clones and misses some; the assay was immunoSEQ multiplex PCR. The sample contains approximately 13,000 clones, 89% of which appear only once. The sample here was blood, taken from a patient who underwent chemoradiotherapy. The chain has TRBV29-1 and TRBJ1-5; D may be TRBD1 (5 bases). The receptor was derived from a human donor with HPV-associated anogenital cancer. The CDR3 protein is CSAREGNNQPQHF. The CDR3 bases are TGCAGCGCCCGAGAGGGGAACAATCAGCCCCAGCATTTT.